This entry features one T cell receptor (beta chain) sequence. This record belongs to a study of blood T cell repertoires in COVID-19. Study context: COVID-19 samples collected from the United States, Italy and Spain covered acute and convalescent phases. Nucleic acid was either cDNA or gDNA, and it came from T cells, B-cell-depleted T cells, or PBMCs.

Per the original data handling: Nucleated cell number was recorded as an estimate derived from reference gene primer amplification. Repertoires were generated with immunoSEQ multiplex PCR, while TCRdb's copy carries only in-frame clones and drops some. That table furnishes V, J and clone size, whereas the DNA furnished D and trimming. The sample lists about 150,000 clones; 85% to 90% were seen once. Sequenced sample: peripheral blood. The TCR was taken from a woman between 55 and 75 years old with active COVID-19.

The CDR3 spells CASRLAGGSGTDTQYF. Written as DNA, the CDR3 is TGTGCCAGCAGGTTAGCGGGAGGAAGCGGCACAGATACGCAGTATTTT. This chain connects TRBV2 to TRBJ2-3; 10 bases are shared with TRBD2. Germline lookup yields CDR1 SNHLY and CDR2 FYNNEI. This CDR3 region has 16 residues. The V gene end was trimmed by 6 bases and the J gene end by 1 base; junction bases not matched to a gene: 7.